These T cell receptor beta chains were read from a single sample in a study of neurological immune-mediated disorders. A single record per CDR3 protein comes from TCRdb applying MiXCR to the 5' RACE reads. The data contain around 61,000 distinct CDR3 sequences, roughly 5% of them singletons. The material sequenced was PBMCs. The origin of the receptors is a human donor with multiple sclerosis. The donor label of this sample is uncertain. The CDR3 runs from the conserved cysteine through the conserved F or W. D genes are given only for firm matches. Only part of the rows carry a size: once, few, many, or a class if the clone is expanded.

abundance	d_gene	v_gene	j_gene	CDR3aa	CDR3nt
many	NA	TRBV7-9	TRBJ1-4	CASSRGVNEKLFF	TGTGCCAGCAGCCGCGGGGTGAATGAAAAACTGTTTTTT
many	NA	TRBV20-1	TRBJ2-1	CSARDRTDNEQFF	TGCAGTGCTAGAGACAGGACTGACAATGAGCAGTTCTTC
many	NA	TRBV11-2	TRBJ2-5	CASSSHPQETQYF	TGTGCCAGCAGCTCCCACCCTCAAGAGACCCAGTACTTC
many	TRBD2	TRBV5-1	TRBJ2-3	CASSFGSSGETDTQYF	TGCGCCAGCAGCTTCGGCTCTAGCGGGGAGACAGATACGCAGTATTTT
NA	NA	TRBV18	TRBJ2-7	CASNFGGRDEQYF	TGTGCCAGCAATTTTGGGGGGAGAGACGAGCAGTACTTC
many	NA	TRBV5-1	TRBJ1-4	CASSRGGNEKLFF	TGCGCCAGCAGTAGGGGCGGTAATGAAAAACTGTTTTTT
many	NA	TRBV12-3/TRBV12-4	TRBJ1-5	CASRGGSGNQPQHF	TGTGCCAGCCGGGGGGGGAGTGGAAATCAGCCCCAGCATTTT
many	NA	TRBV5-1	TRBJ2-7	CASSRETVGEQYF	TGCGCCAGCAGCCGCGAAACAGTCGGCGAGCAGTACTTC
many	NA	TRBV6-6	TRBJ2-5	CASSLGRQETQYF	TGTGCCAGCAGCCTAGGTCGCCAAGAGACCCAGTACTTC
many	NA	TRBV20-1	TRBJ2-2	CSAFKGQAATGELFF	TGCAGTGCCTTCAAGGGGCAGGCGGCCACCGGGGAGCTGTTTTTT
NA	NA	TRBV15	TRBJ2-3	CATSRADTQYF	TGTGCCACCAGCAGGGCAGATACGCAGTATTTT
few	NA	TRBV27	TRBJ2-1	CASKEGAAYSYNEQFF	TGTGCCAGCAAGGAGGGGGCCGCCTACTCCTACAATGAGCAGTTCTTC
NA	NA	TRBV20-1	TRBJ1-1	CSARTLNTEAFF	TGCAGTGCTCGGACGTTGAACACTGAAGCTTTCTTT
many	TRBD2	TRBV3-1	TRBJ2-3	CASSQGASGGRSQYF	TGTGCCAGCAGCCAGGGGGCTAGCGGGGGTCGGTCGCAGTATTTT
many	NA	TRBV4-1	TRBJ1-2	CASSLLGKRPNYGYTF	TGCGCCAGCAGCCTCCTCGGTAAACGGCCCAACTATGGCTACACCTTC
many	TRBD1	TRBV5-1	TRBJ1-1	CASSEQGTTEAFF	TGCGCCAGCAGCGAACAGGGGACCACTGAAGCTTTCTTT
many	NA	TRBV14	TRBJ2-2	CASSQFRVQRRANTGELFF	TGTGCCAGCAGCCAATTCCGAGTCCAGCGGAGGGCGAACACCGGGGAGCTGTTTTTT
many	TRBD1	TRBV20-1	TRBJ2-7	CSAARRTGYREQYF	TGCAGTGCTGCACGGCGGACAGGGTACCGCGAGCAGTACTTC
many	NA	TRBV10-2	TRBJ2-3	CASSEGGTTDTQYF	TGCGCCAGCAGTGAGGGGGGAACGACAGATACGCAGTATTTT
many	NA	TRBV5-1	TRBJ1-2	CASSSSGTDGYTF	TGCGCCAGCAGCTCCTCCGGGACGGATGGCTACACCTTC
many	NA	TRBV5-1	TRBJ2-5	CASSLVQGMGETQYF	TGCGCCAGCAGCTTGGTTCAGGGGATGGGAGAGACCCAGTACTTC
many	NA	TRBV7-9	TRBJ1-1	CASSSGGALENTEAFF	TGTGCCAGCAGCTCTGGGGGCGCCTTAGAAAACACTGAAGCTTTCTTT
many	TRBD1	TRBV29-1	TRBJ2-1	CSVEDRGDNEQFF	TGCAGCGTTGAGGACAGGGGGGACAATGAGCAGTTCTTC
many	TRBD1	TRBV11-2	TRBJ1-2	CASSFTGDYGYTF	TGTGCCAGCAGCTTTACAGGGGATTATGGCTACACCTTC
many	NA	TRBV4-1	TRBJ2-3	CASSFRPGLATDTQYF	TGCGCCAGCAGCTTTCGGCCCGGGCTAGCAACGGATACGCAGTATTTT
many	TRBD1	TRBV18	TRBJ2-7	CASSPPDRVGEQYF	TGTGCCAGCTCACCCCCGGACAGGGTGGGCGAGCAGTACTTC
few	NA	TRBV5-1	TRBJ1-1	CASSLVAGSSEAFF	TGCGCCAGCAGCTTGGTCGCAGGGTCTTCTGAAGCTTTCTTT
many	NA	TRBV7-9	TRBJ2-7	CASSDYEGSNYEQYF	TGTGCCAGCAGCGACTACGAGGGATCAAACTACGAGCAGTACTTC
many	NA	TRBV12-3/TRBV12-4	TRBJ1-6	CASSLGGNSPLHF	TGTGCCAGCAGTTTGGGGGGAAATTCACCCCTCCACTTT
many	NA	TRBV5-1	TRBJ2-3	CASSWALLGAASDTQYF	TGCGCCAGCAGCTGGGCCCTTCTTGGGGCCGCCTCAGATACGCAGTATTTT
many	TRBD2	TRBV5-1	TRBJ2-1	CASSLLAGGYNEQFF	TGCGCCAGCAGCTTGTTGGCGGGGGGGTACAATGAGCAGTTCTTC
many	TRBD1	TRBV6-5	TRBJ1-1	CASSLGQGYFAFF	TGTGCCAGCAGCCTCGGACAGGGTTATTTTGCTTTCTTT
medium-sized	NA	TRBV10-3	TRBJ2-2	CAISDILVRGTTGTGELFF	TGTGCCATCAGTGATATATTGGTCAGGGGGACTACCGGCACCGGGGAGCTGTTTTTT
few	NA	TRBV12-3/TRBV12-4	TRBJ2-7	CASSLLGVGEQYF	TGTGCCAGCAGTTTACTGGGAGTGGGCGAGCAGTACTTC
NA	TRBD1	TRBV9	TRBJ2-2	CASSDTGAGELFF	TGTGCCAGCAGCGATACAGGGGCCGGGGAGCTGTTTTTT
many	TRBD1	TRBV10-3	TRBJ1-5	CAISESGQGASSQPQHF	TGTGCCATCAGTGAGTCCGGACAGGGGGCGAGTAGTCAGCCCCAGCATTTT
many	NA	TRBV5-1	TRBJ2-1	CASRLTGSSYNEQFF	TGCGCCAGCAGACTTACAGGGTCCTCCTACAATGAGCAGTTCTTC
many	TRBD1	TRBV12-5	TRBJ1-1	CASGLRGGETEAFF	TGTGCTAGTGGCCTCCGAGGGGGCGAGACTGAAGCTTTCTTT
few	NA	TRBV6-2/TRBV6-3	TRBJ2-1	CASRPASGEQFF	TGTGCCAGCAGGCCGGCGTCAGGAGAGCAGTTCTTC
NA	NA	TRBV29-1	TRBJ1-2	CSGSGLGNYGYTF	TGCAGCGGGTCCGGGTTGGGTAACTATGGCTACACCTTC
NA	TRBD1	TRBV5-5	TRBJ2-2	CASSPSGPFGDRGTGELFF	TGTGCCAGCAGCCCCTCTGGGCCCTTTGGGGACAGGGGCACCGGGGAGCTGTTTTTT
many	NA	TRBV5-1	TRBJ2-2	CASSLARGVDTGELFF	TGCGCCAGCAGCTTGGCCAGGGGCGTCGACACCGGGGAGCTGTTTTTT
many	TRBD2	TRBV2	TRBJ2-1	CASSLSSGGAYEQFF	TGTGCCAGCAGCCTGTCTAGCGGGGGGGCTTATGAGCAGTTCTTC
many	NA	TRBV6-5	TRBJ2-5	CASSYGPGGRQETQYF	TGTGCCAGCAGTTACGGGCCCGGTGGCAGGCAAGAGACCCAGTACTTC
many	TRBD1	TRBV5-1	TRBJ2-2	CASSTGTGNTGELFF	TGCGCCAGCAGCACTGGGACAGGCAACACCGGGGAGCTGTTTTTT
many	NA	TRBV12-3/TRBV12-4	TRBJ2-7	CASSLPGQNYEQYF	TGTGCCAGCAGTTTGCCCGGACAGAACTACGAGCAGTACTTC
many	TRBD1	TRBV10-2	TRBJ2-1	CASRNRGGYNEQFF	TGCGCCAGCAGAAACAGGGGTGGATACAATGAGCAGTTCTTC
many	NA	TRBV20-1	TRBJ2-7	CSAAGVPGVLLYEQYF	TGCAGTGCCGCAGGGGTCCCTGGCGTTCTCCTCTACGAGCAGTACTTC
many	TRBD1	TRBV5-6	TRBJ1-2	CASSFAGTGGAGYTF	TGTGCCAGCAGCTTTGCCGGGACAGGGGGCGCGGGCTACACCTTC
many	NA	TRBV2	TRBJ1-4	CASSEGSLREKLFF	TGTGCCAGCAGTGAGGGCTCATTGCGGGAAAAACTGTTTTTT
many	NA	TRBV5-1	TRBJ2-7	CASSLAGSPLSYEQYF	TGCGCCAGCAGCTTGGCAGGGAGCCCTCTCTCCTACGAGCAGTACTTC
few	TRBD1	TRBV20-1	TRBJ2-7	CSAREQGDYEQYF	TGCAGTGCTAGAGAACAGGGGGACTACGAGCAGTACTTC
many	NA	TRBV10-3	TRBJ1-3	CAIRGGVASGNTIYF	TGTGCCATCCGGGGGGGGGTCGCCTCTGGAAACACCATATATTTT
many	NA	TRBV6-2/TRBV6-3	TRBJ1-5	CASRRLWPPQESQPQHF	TGTGCCAGCAGGCGTTTATGGCCTCCCCAAGAAAGTCAGCCCCAGCATTTT
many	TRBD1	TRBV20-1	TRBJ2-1	CSARDRGTDIYNEQFF	TGCAGTGCTAGAGATAGGGGGACAGATATTTACAATGAGCAGTTCTTC
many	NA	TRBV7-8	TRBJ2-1	CASSLPRRASISYNEQFF	TGTGCCAGCAGCTTGCCTCGGAGGGCTTCAATCTCCTACAATGAGCAGTTCTTC
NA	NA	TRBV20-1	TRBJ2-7	CSAPNPSRAGKEEQYF	TGCAGTGCCCCGAACCCCTCCAGGGCGGGCAAGGAAGAGCAGTACTTC
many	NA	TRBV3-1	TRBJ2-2	CASSQDLGGTGELFF	TGTGCCAGCAGCCAAGATCTCGGGGGTACCGGGGAGCTGTTTTTT
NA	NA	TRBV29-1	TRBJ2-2	CSVVRGNTGELFF	TGCAGCGTTGTTAGGGGGAACACCGGGGAGCTGTTTTTT
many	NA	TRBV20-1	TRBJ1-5	CSARQGSGQPQHF	TGCAGTGCTAGACAGGGGTCGGGTCAGCCCCAGCATTTT